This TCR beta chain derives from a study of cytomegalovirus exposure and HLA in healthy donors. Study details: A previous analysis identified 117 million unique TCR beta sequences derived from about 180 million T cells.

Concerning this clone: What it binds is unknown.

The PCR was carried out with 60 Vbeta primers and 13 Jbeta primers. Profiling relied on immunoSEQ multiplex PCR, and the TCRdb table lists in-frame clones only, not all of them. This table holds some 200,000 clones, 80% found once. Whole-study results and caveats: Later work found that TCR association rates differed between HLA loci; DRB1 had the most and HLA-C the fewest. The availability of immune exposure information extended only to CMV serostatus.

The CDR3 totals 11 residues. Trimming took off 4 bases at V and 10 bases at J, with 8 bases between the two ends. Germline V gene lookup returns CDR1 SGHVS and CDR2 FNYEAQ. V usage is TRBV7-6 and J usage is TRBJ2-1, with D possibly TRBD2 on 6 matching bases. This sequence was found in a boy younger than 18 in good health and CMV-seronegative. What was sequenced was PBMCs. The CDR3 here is CASSSREEQFF. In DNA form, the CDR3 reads TGTGCCAGCAGCTCCCGGGAGGAGCAGTTCTTC.